A single sample gave rise to the 28 T cell receptor beta chains below, sequenced in a study of T cell repertoires in cytomegalovirus infection. TCRdb used MiXCR to reprocess the reads, holding one entry per CDR3 protein. The table lists under 850,000 distinct CDR3 sequences, 33% of them singletons, with 15% to 20% in the top ten. Their antigen targets remain unknown. The starting material was cultured PBMCs, obtained from culture after CMV antigen stimulation. The receptors were sampled from a human donor in good health (CMV status not recorded). Some clones in this sample may be carry-over from other donors' samples.

This clonotype has a single count. This chain links TRBV5-1 with TRBJ2-7, with D unclear. Trimming pared 2 bases from V and 3 bases from J, leaving 12 bases between. Germline CDR1 SGHRS, CDR2 YFSETQ. The CDR3 is made up of 14 amino acids. The CDR3 nucleotides are TGCGCCAGCAGCTTTTACCATAGCAGCTACGAGCAGTACTTC. It encodes CASSFYHSSYEQYF. Full variable domain (rest looked up from reference TRBV5-1 and TRBJ2-7): KAGVTQTPRYLIKTRGQQVTLSCSPISGHRSVSWYQQTPGQGLQFLFEYFSETQRNKGNFPGRFSGRQFSNSRSEMNVSTLELGDSALYLCASSFYHSSYEQYFGPGTRLTVT.

The chain is built from TRBV4-1 and TRBJ2-3; 7 nucleotides match TRBD2. Trimming took 1 base from V and 1 from J; bases not matched to a gene: 2. The CDR3 contains 15 residues. The germline V gene encodes CDR1 MGHRA and CDR2 YSYEKL. In DNA, the CDR3 is TGCGCCAGCAGCCAAGTTCTAGCGGGCACAGATACGCAGTATTTT. It codes for CASSQVLAGTDTQYF.

At least ten counts were recorded for this clonotype. The V gene is TRBV6-1, the J gene TRBJ1-1; 11 bases map to TRBD1. The ends lost 8 bases at V and 5 bases at J; junction bases unmatched: 4. The V gene's germline CDR1 is MNHNS and CDR2 SASEGT. This CDR3 region has 13 residues. CDR3 in amino acids: CASGGTGGTEAFF. The CDR3 DNA reads TGTGCCAGCGGAGGGACAGGGGGGACTGAAGCTTTCTTT.

Regarding this clonotype: Since a much larger clone is just one base distant, this may be a read error. The chain couples TRBV7-2 to TRBJ2-7; TRBD1 matches at 7 bases. There are 14 residues in the CDR3. In germline, CDR1 is SGHTA, CDR2 FQGNSA. DNA for the CDR3: TGTGCCAGCGGCTTAGGTCCAGGGGGCTACGAGCAGTACTTC. Its protein product is CASGLGPGGYEQYF.

The table lists this clonotype with a few counts. The V gene is TRBV29-1, the J gene TRBJ2-1; 9 positions match TRBD2. The V segment lost 8 bases and the J segment 4 bases; nucleotides outside the gene matches: 6. Germline V gene sequence: CDR1 SQVTM, CDR2 ANQGSEA. This CDR3 region has 13 residues. CDR3 sequence (DNA): TGCAGCTCAGGACTAGCGAATTACAATGAGCAGTTCTTC. Translation gives CSSGLANYNEQFF.

This clonotype was counted only a few times. V is TRBV7-6 and J is TRBJ2-7, with D perhaps matching TRBD1 (5 bases). With 2 bases removed from V and 5 bases from J, the gap between germline ends came to 22 bases. This CDR3 is 17 amino acids long. The germline CDR1 and CDR2 sequences are SGHVS and FNYEAQ. Here the CDR3 DNA reads TGTGCCAGCAGCTTAATCTTGGGGCAGGGCGTGCGCAACGAGCAGTACTTC. It specifies CASSLILGQGVRNEQYF.

The chain carries TRBV27 and TRBJ2-1; D possibly matches TRBD1 or TRBD2 (5 bases each). In germline, CDR1 is MNHEY, CDR2 SMNVEV (reference sequence). CDR3 length equals 13 residues. V was cut by 5 bases and J by 5 bases, with 10 bases left in between. DNA for the CDR3: TGTGCCAGCAGTCCCCGGGACCACAATGAGCAGTTCTTC. Translating gives CASSPRDHNEQFF.

This clonotype came up many times. The V call is TRBV7-4, the J call TRBJ1-2, with D possibly TRBD1 on 5 matching bases. The germline V gene has CDR1 SGHVT and CDR2 SQSDAQ. This CDR3 has 18 amino acids. With 1 base removed from V and 0 bases from J, the gap between germline ends came to 18 bases. The CDR3 DNA sequence: TGTGCCAGCAGCTTAGGTTGGCAGGGTGGTATTTCTAACTATGGCTACACCTTC. This encodes CASSLGWQGGISNYGYTF. Full variable domain (missing parts from reference TRBV7-4 and TRBJ1-2): GAGVSQSPRYKVAKRGRDVALRCDSISGHVTLYWYRQTLGQGSEVLTYSQSDAQRDKSGRPSGRFSAERPERSVSTLKIQRTEQGDSAVYLCASSLGWQGGISNYGYTFGSGTRLTVV.

This clonotype appeared a few times. The CDR3 nucleotides read TGTGCCAGCAGCTTTGCACAGGGAAACACCGGGGAGCTGTTTTTT. Encoded protein: CASSFAQGNTGELFF. The chain joins TRBV7-9 to TRBJ2-2; TRBD1 is a possible D gene (6 bases). V was shortened by 3 bases and J by 2 bases, with 10 bases between the two germline ends. The CDR3 runs 15 residues. The germline V gene encodes CDR1 SEHNR and CDR2 FQNEAQ (reference sequence).

In this sample, this clonotype turned up a few times. The chain uses TRBV19 and TRBJ1-1; tentative D call: TRBD1 (5 bases). V was shortened by 3 bases and J by 5 bases, with 13 bases between the two germline ends. Germline V lookup: CDR1 LNHDA, CDR2 SQIVND (reference sequence). CDR3 length equals 14 residues. The CDR3 nucleotides read TGTGCCAGTAGTATTGACAGTCGTGGGACTGAAGCTTTCTTT. It yields the protein CASSIDSRGTEAFF.

The chain combines TRBV12-3 or TRBV12-4 with TRBJ1-6; D gene ambiguous. The CDR3 spans 14 residues. V was shortened by 5 bases and J by 6 bases, with 11 bases between the two germline ends. CDR3 sequence reads: CASSATGLNSPLHF. Here the CDR3 DNA reads TGTGCCAGCAGTGCTACCGGACTTAATTCACCCCTCCACTTT.

The chain couples TRBV7-9 to TRBJ2-3; 16 bases are a match to TRBD2. The V segment lost 6 bases and the J segment 5 bases; nucleotides outside the gene matches: 17. Germline V gene sequence: CDR1 SEHNR, CDR2 FQNEAQ (reference sequence). This CDR3 is 20 amino acids long. CDR3 in amino acids: CASSGPGLAGGPKGGDTQYF. DNA of the CDR3: TGTGCCAGCAGTGGACCGGGACTAGCGGGAGGGCCGAAGGGAGGAGATACGCAGTATTTT.

This chain joins TRBV19 and TRBJ2-7; 8 bases align to TRBD2. The CDR3 runs 15 residues. Trimming cost V 5 bases and J 2 bases; bases outside gene matches: 8. The germline CDR1 and CDR2 sequences are LNHDA and SQIVND (reference sequence). CDR3 bases: TGTGCCAGTAGTCGGATTAGCGGGGCCACCTACGAGCAGTACTTC. Its protein is CASSRISGATYEQYF.

The J gene is TRBJ1-5, the V gene TRBV27; tentative D call: TRBD1 (5 bases). The germline V gene encodes CDR1 MNHEY and CDR2 SMNVEV (reference sequence). With 2 bases removed from V and 5 bases from J, the gap between germline ends came to 13 bases. There are 15 residues in the CDR3. The CDR3 is CASSLGTTGDQPQHF. CDR3 in DNA: TGTGCCAGCAGTTTAGGGACCACGGGAGATCAGCCCCAGCATTTT.

The rearrangement links TRBV24-1 to TRBJ2-1; TRBD2 matches 10 bases. The junction had 4 bases not matched to a gene; V was cut back by 2 bases and J by 7 bases. CDR3 size: 15 residues. Germline loops: CDR1 KGHDR, CDR2 SFDVKD. The CDR3 loop is CATSDSSGRGNEQFF. In nucleotides, the CDR3 is TGTGCCACCAGTGATTCTAGCGGGAGAGGAAATGAGCAGTTCTTC.

The chain combines TRBV4-2 with TRBJ2-3, with 7 bases aligning to TRBD2. The CDR3 has 16 amino acids. Germline V CDR1 and CDR2: LGHNA, YNFKEQ. V was clipped by 4 bases and J by 2 bases; unmatched bases: 9. The CDR3 sequence: CASSPQSRGDTDTQYF. The DNA of the CDR3 is TGTGCCAGCAGCCCACAATCCCGGGGGGACACAGATACGCAGTATTTT.

This chain links TRBV20-1 with TRBJ2-7; TRBD2 is a possible D gene (7 bases). The CDR3 has 15 amino acids. The germline V gene encodes CDR1 DFQATT and CDR2 SNEGSKA (reference sequence). The V and J ends lost 1 base and 0 bases respectively, with 13 bases between them. CDR3 sequence (DNA): TGCAGTGCTAGAGCTAGGGGGGGGAGCTCCTACGAGCAGTACTTC. Its translation is CSARARGGSSYEQYF.

Here the CDR3 DNA reads TGTGCCAGCAGTTTCGGGCGAGCGATGCAGGGTGGCTACACCTTC. Its translation: CASSFGRAMQGGYTF. The chain joins TRBV12-3 or TRBV12-4 to TRBJ1-2, with D possibly being TRBD1 (5 bases). The CDR3 is 15 residues long. Trimming stripped 3 bases from V and 7 bases from J, with 18 bases between.

The rearrangement links TRBV7-9 to TRBJ2-7; 12 bases match TRBD2. V lost 0 bases and J lost 7; bases outside the gene matches: 4. The CDR3 has 15 residues. Germline CDR1 SEHNR, CDR2 FQNEAQ (reference sequence). CDR3 sequence reads: CASSLAGTSGLEQYF. CDR3 in DNA: TGTGCCAGCAGCTTAGCTGGGACTAGCGGGCTTGAGCAGTACTTC.

A few counts support this clonotype. The chain joins TRBV7-2 to TRBJ2-3, with 11 bases identical to TRBD2. The CDR3 totals 15 residues. V lost 6 bases, J lost 5 bases, and 7 bases stayed unmatched. Germline V gene lookup returns CDR1 SGHTA and CDR2 FQGNSA. In nucleotides, the CDR3 is TGTGCCAGCAGTTTTAGCGGGGGGGAAGGAGATACGCAGTATTTT. Protein product: CASSFSGGEGDTQYF.

This clonotype has a handful of counts. V is TRBV7-2 and J is TRBJ2-6, with D possibly being TRBD1 or TRBD2 (5 bases each). This CDR3 comprises 20 residues. CDR1 is SGHTA, CDR2 FQGNSA, per germline. The germline V and J ends were trimmed by 5 bases and 0 bases, with 23 bases remaining between them. The CDR3 spells CASSPRVRGPGFSGANVLTF. The CDR3 coding sequence is TGTGCCAGCAGCCCTAGGGTCCGGGGCCCAGGATTCTCTGGGGCCAACGTCCTGACTTTC.

This clonotype turned up a few times. This rearrangement joins TRBV7-6 to TRBJ1-1; D is perhaps TRBD1 (6 bases). The germline gives CDR1 SGHVS, CDR2 FNYEAQ. V was pared by 2 bases and J by 2 bases, with 15 bases between. This CDR3 comprises 16 residues. The CDR3 loop reads CASSLLPGALNTEAFF. The CDR3 nucleotides read TGTGCCAGCAGCTTATTACCGGGGGCGCTTAACACTGAAGCTTTCTTT.

This clonotype was seen at least ten times. V usage is TRBV7-2 and J usage is TRBJ2-1; 7 nucleotides line up with TRBD2. Germline CDR1 is SGHTA and CDR2 is FQGNSA. The CDR3 sequence is 14 residues long. J lost 13 bases, V lost 3 bases, and 12 bases had no gene match. The DNA for the CDR3 is TGTGCCAGCAGCTTCCAGGGAGGGTATCGGTCTCAGTTCTTC. Translated: CASSFQGGYRSQFF.

This clonotype was counted at least ten times. The chain is built from TRBV6-1 and TRBJ2-1; 12 bases are a match to TRBD2. The CDR3 is 14 residues long. V lost 6 bases to trimming and J lost 9 bases; unmatched junction nucleotides: 6. Germline V lookup: CDR1 MNHNS, CDR2 SASEGT. The CDR3 sequence: CASRLAGGPSEQFF. The CDR3, as DNA: TGTGCCAGCAGGCTAGCGGGGGGGCCCAGTGAGCAGTTCTTC.

This clonotype was seen a few times. This chain joins TRBV29-1 and TRBJ2-7; no clear D gene. CDR1 and CDR2 (germline): SQVTM, ANQGSEA. V shed 2 bases and J shed 6 bases, with 14 bases lying between them. The CDR3 contains 13 residues. The CDR3: CSVEPSRSGEQYF. In nucleotides, the CDR3 is TGCAGCGTTGAACCGTCCCGTTCGGGCGAGCAGTACTTC.

The rearrangement links TRBV20-1 to TRBJ2-3; D gene uncertain. This CDR3 contains 15 residues. V lost 5 bases to trimming and J lost 2 bases, with 17 bases between them. CDR1 and CDR2 from the germline V gene are DFQATT and SNEGSKA (reference sequence). The CDR3 is CSAPESNPYTDTQYF. CDR3 nucleotide sequence: TGCAGTGCTCCCGAGTCCAACCCCTACACAGATACGCAGTATTTT.

This chain links TRBV6-2 or TRBV6-3 with TRBJ2-5; 11 bases align to TRBD2. The J segment lost 5 bases and the V segment lost 1 base, leaving 6 bases of the junction unmatched. Germline V gives CDR1 MNHEY, CDR2 SVGEGT. This CDR3 region has 16 residues. This chain's CDR3 is CASSYFASGRLETQYF. The CDR3 coding sequence is TGTGCCAGCAGTTACTTCGCTAGCGGGAGGCTTGAGACCCAGTACTTC.

This rearrangement joins TRBV20-1 to TRBJ2-7; 12 bases align to TRBD2. V lost 3 bases to trimming and J lost 4 bases; unmatched junction nucleotides: 10. This CDR3 is built from 16 residues. Per germline, CDR1 DFQATT and CDR2 SNEGSKA (reference sequence). The DNA for the CDR3 is TGCAGTGCTAGCACCCGACCGGGACTAGCGGGTTACGAGCAGTACTTC. Translated, it gives CSASTRPGLAGYEQYF.